These T cell receptor beta chains were read from a single sample in a study of monozygotic twins with inflammatory bowel disease. For each CDR3 protein, TCRdb gives one entry from its re-call of the 5' RACE reads, without DNA. The specimen's table records just over 300,000 distinct CDR3 sequences. The specimen sequenced was blood. The receptors originated from a human donor with ulcerative colitis or Crohn's disease, or a healthy co-twin of an affected twin (not recorded which). The CDR3 runs from the conserved cysteine through the conserved F or W. The order of the fields is CDR3 protein, J gene, V gene.

CDR3 protein: CASSPNRFNEQFF
J gene: TRBJ2-1
V gene: TRBV18

CDR3 protein: CASSLSDGELFF
J gene: TRBJ2-2
V gene: TRBV2

CDR3 protein: CARKEGGNTEAFF
J gene: TRBJ1-1
V gene: TRBV30

CDR3 protein: CASRPQGPNQPQHF
J gene: TRBJ1-5
V gene: TRBV7-2

CDR3 protein: CASSLVDYSNQPQHF
J gene: TRBJ1-5
V gene: TRBV7-2

CDR3 protein: CSVPRGQGSANTGELFF
J gene: TRBJ2-2
V gene: TRBV29-1

CDR3 protein: CAWSERATQFF
J gene: TRBJ2-1
V gene: TRBV30

CDR3 protein: CASSRGTLNTEAFF
J gene: TRBJ1-1
V gene: TRBV18

CDR3 protein: CARSRGRGTATANYGYTF
J gene: TRBJ1-2
V gene: TRBV2

CDR3 protein: CASSLTGTPNTEAFF
J gene: TRBJ1-1
V gene: TRBV7-9

CDR3 protein: CASSFLPSTEQETQYF
J gene: TRBJ2-5
V gene: TRBV12-3/TRBV12-4